This T cell receptor (beta chain) was obtained from a study of OX40 agonist ivuxolimab in advanced cancers. The overall study: Cancers in dose escalation were hepatocellular, melanoma, renal cell and head and neck. Males comprised about 78% of the group, whose mean age was approximately 61 years (range about 20 to 79).

TCRdb's copy holds only in-frame clones and misses some; the assay was immunoSEQ multiplex PCR. The profile covers some 45,000 clones, with roughly 86% appearing a single time and more than 13% taken by the ten largest. Findings of the study overall: Some nonresponders also had low normalized T-cell clonal expansion.

The CDR3 has 16 amino acids. Germline loops: CDR1 SEHNR, CDR2 FQNEAQ (reference sequence). Trimming cost V 7 bases and J 8 bases, with 23 bases left between them. A note on this clone: What it binds is unknown.

The chain joins TRBV7-9 to TRBJ2-2; perhaps TRBD1 as D (5 bases). This receptor was identified in an adult with an advanced solid tumor such as melanoma, head and neck, liver or kidney cancer. The material was CD4+ or CD8+ T cells sorted from blood, obtained in a trial of the OX40 agonist ivuxolimab. CDR3 in DNA: TGTGCCAGCAAACCCCTACCCCATGACAGTTCGGGGGAGCTGTTTTTT. Protein: CASKPLPHDSSGELFF. Supplemented by reference TRBV7-9 and TRBJ2-2, the full variable domain reads DTGVSQNPRHKITKRGQNVTFRCDPISEHNRLYWYRQTLGQGPEFLTYFQNEAQLEKSRLLSDRFSAERPKGSFSTLEIQRTEQGDSAMYLCASKPLPHDSSGELFFGEGSRLTVL.